The rows below give T cell receptor beta chains drawn from one sample of a study of shared clonotypes between healthy human individuals. The protocol was immunoSEQ multiplex PCR, while the TCRdb copy is restricted to in-frame clones and leaves out a portion. Here the sample spans some 630,000 clones, 60% to 80% being singletons. Sequencing was done on a sample of memory CD4+ T cells sorted from blood. All receptors come from a woman aged 25 to 39 in good health. CDR3s include the opening cysteine and the closing phenylalanine or tryptophan. D genes are given only for firm matches. For some rows the clone size is stated as once, few or many, or as a class when expanded; others skip it.

d_call,v_call,cdr3_length,clone_size,j_call,cdr3_nt,cdr3_aa
NA,TRBV5-1,13,NA,TRBJ1-1,TGCGCCAGCAGCCCCGTATCCGGGTACGGAGCTTTCTTT,CASSPVSGYGAFF
NA,TRBV2,14,NA,TRBJ1-1,TGTGCCAGCTACCAGACGGCTTGGAGCACTGAAGCTTTCTTT,CASYQTAWSTEAFF
TRBD2,TRBV27,13,NA,TRBJ2-1,TGTGCCAGCCGTATAGCGGGTTGGAATGAGCAGTTCTTC,CASRIAGWNEQFF
TRBD2,TRBV4-1,19,NA,TRBJ2-5,TGCGCCAGCAGCCTGGAGGGGACTAGCGGGAGTTTAGGCCACGAGACCCAGTACTTC,CASSLEGTSGSLGHETQYF
TRBD1,TRBV5-1,18,NA,TRBJ2-7,TGCGCCAGCAGCTTCAGCTCCTCACGGACAGGGGGCAACTACGAGCAGTACTTC,CASSFSSSRTGGNYEQYF
TRBD2,TRBV14,14,NA,TRBJ2-7,TGTGCCAGTAGCCTGCTAGCGGGAGCCGACGAGCAGTACTTC,CASSLLAGADEQYF
TRBD1,TRBV5-1,15,few,TRBJ1-1,TGCGCCAGCAGCGATTGGACAGGGACGAACACTGAAGCTTTCTTT,CASSDWTGTNTEAFF
NA,TRBV27,13,NA,TRBJ1-2,TGTGCCAGCAGTTTATCCGCCAACTATGGCTACACCTTC,CASSLSANYGYTF
TRBD2,TRBV5-1,16,NA,TRBJ2-3,TGCGCCAGCAGCTTGGTAGCGGGTTCCTCCACAGATACGCAGTATTTT,CASSLVAGSSTDTQYF
TRBD2,TRBV5-1,14,NA,TRBJ2-3,TGCGCCAGCAGGAGAGGACTAGCCGGAGATACGCAGTATTTT,CASRRGLAGDTQYF
NA,TRBV6-4,13,few,TRBJ1-2,TGTGCCAGCAGTGACTCGAGAGCCTATGGCTACACCTTC,CASSDSRAYGYTF
TRBD2,TRBV9,16,NA,TRBJ2-1,TGTGCCAGCAGCGTAGGCCTAGCGGGAGGGTACAATGAGCAGTTCTTC,CASSVGLAGGYNEQFF
TRBD2,TRBV6-6,16,NA,TRBJ2-2,TGTGCCAGCAGTTACTCGGGCGCTAGCGGTCCCGGGGAGCTGTTTTTT,CASSYSGASGPGELFF
TRBD2,TRBV6-5,15,NA,TRBJ2-5,TGTGCCACCTCCTCCGCGGGAGAGAGACGGGAGACCCAGTACTTC,CATSSAGERRETQYF
TRBD1,TRBV5-5,17,many,TRBJ1-2,TGTGCCAGCAGCCCGGAGGTGGGACAGGGAGGCGACTATGGCTACACCTTC,CASSPEVGQGGDYGYTF
NA,TRBV15,17,NA,TRBJ1-5,TGTGCCACCAGCAGAGAAAGGTTCGGGGAGGAAGATCAGCCCCAGCATTTT,CATSRERFGEEDQPQHF
TRBD1,TRBV6-6,15,NA,TRBJ1-1,TGTGCCAGCAAAAGCCTCGACAGGGTGAACACTGAAGCTTTCTTT,CASKSLDRVNTEAFF
TRBD1,TRBV5-1,16,few,TRBJ2-7,TGCGCCAGCAGCTTGGGTCTGGGACAGGGGGAGCACGAGCAGTACTTC,CASSLGLGQGEHEQYF
TRBD2,TRBV4-2,17,NA,TRBJ2-7,TGTGCCAGCAGCCAGTCCGGGACTAGCGGGGAACGGCACGAGCAGTACTTC,CASSQSGTSGERHEQYF
TRBD1,TRBV7-2,14,NA,TRBJ1-4,TGTGCCAGCAGCCGGGGACAGGGGGCAGAAAAACTGTTTTTT,CASSRGQGAEKLFF
TRBD1,TRBV27,17,many,TRBJ2-3,TGTGCCAGCAGTTGGGGAACCAGGGGGCGCGGGACAGATACGCAGTATTTT,CASSWGTRGRGTDTQYF
NA,TRBV7-9,13,NA,TRBJ2-3,TGTGCCAGCAGCTACCGAACCACAGATACGCAGTATTTT,CASSYRTTDTQYF
NA,TRBV10-3,14,NA,TRBJ2-6,TGTGCCATCAGGGAGGTATCTGGGGCCAACGTCCTGACTTTC,CAIREVSGANVLTF
NA,TRBV4-1,15,NA,TRBJ1-3,TGCGCCAGCAGCCAAGATTCAGCAACTGGAAACACCATATATTTT,CASSQDSATGNTIYF
TRBD1,TRBV19,15,few,TRBJ1-2,TGTGCCAGTAGGCCGACAGGGTACCTTAACTATGGCTACACCTTC,CASRPTGYLNYGYTF
NA,TRBV4-2,18,NA,TRBJ2-1,TGTGCCAGCAGCCAAGATTCTCAGCGAATGCTATTTGTGAATGAGCAGTTCTTC,CASSQDSQRMLFVNEQFF
NA,TRBV7-6,14,NA,TRBJ2-2,TGTGCCTCCGTCCGGGACACCCCACCCGGGGAGCTGTTTTTT,CASVRDTPPGELFF
NA,TRBV2,11,NA,TRBJ2-7,TGTGCCAGCAGTGAGGGTAGTAGGCAGTACTTC,CASSEGSRQYF
NA,TRBV6-5,15,NA,TRBJ1-5,TGTGCCAGCAAAAAGGATGGATTGAGCAATCAGCCCCAGCATTTT,CASKKDGLSNQPQHF
NA,TRBV6-5,16,NA,TRBJ2-1,TGTGCCAGCAGTTACTCGAATAGCGGCCCTTACAATGAGCAGTTCTTC,CASSYSNSGPYNEQFF
NA,TRBV4-2,16,NA,TRBJ1-3,TGTGCCAGCAGCCAAGATGGTAGGGCGGGAGGAAACACCATATATTTT,CASSQDGRAGGNTIYF
NA,TRBV10-3,13,NA,TRBJ2-1,TGTGCCATCAGTGAATCCGGCGGAAGTGAGCAGTTCTTC,CAISESGGSEQFF
NA,TRBV6-5,15,NA,TRBJ2-1,TGTGCCAGGAAGGACAGTCTTTGGGAAATGGATGAGCAGTTCTTC,CARKDSLWEMDEQFF
NA,TRBV18,18,NA,TRBJ1-3,TGTGCCAGCTCACCGACCCAATTACAGGATTTCTCTGGAAACACCATATATTTT,CASSPTQLQDFSGNTIYF
TRBD2,TRBV5-1,16,NA,TRBJ2-3,TGCGCCAGCAGCCCGACGACTAGCGGGAGTACAGATACGCAGTATTTT,CASSPTTSGSTDTQYF
NA,TRBV28,12,NA,TRBJ2-2,TGTGCCAGCAGTTTGAGGCCCGGGGAGCTGTTTTTT,CASSLRPGELFF
TRBD1,TRBV15,17,NA,TRBJ1-5,TGTGCCACCAGCATTCGACCTAGACAGGGATTAAGTCAGCCCCAGCATTTT,CATSIRPRQGLSQPQHF
NA,TRBV7-6,16,NA,TRBJ2-7,TGTGCCAGCAGCTTACAATCGGGCCGATTTTCCTACGAGCAGTACTTC,CASSLQSGRFSYEQYF
NA,TRBV18,15,NA,TRBJ2-3,TGTGCCAGCTCACCACCGGGACGGACTGGAGATACGCAGTATTTT,CASSPPGRTGDTQYF
TRBD2,TRBV15,15,NA,TRBJ2-2,TGTGCCACCAGCAGAAGGGGAGGGCTTCCCGGGGAGCTGTTTTTT,CATSRRGGLPGELFF
TRBD2,TRBV7-9,14,few,TRBJ2-3,TGTGCCAGCAGCTTGCGGGGGGCCGCAGATACGCAGTATTTT,CASSLRGAADTQYF
TRBD1,TRBV11-2,18,NA,TRBJ2-7,TGTGCCAGCAGCCCGGCCGGGACAGGGACACCGAAAGCCCACGAGCAGTACTTC,CASSPAGTGTPKAHEQYF
TRBD2,TRBV7-2,15,NA,TRBJ2-1,TGTGCCAGCAGCTTAGGCAGCGGGAGAGACAATGAGCAGTTCTTC,CASSLGSGRDNEQFF
TRBD2,TRBV11-2,18,once,TRBJ2-5,TGTGCCAGCAGCTTATCTGGCGGACTAGCGGGATCGCAAGAGACCCAGTACTTC,CASSLSGGLAGSQETQYF
TRBD2,TRBV5-1,16,NA,TRBJ2-3,TGCGCCAGCAGCTTGTTAGGCGGGAGTCTCGCAGATACGCAGTATTTT,CASSLLGGSLADTQYF
NA,TRBV9,16,NA,TRBJ1-4,TGTGCCAGCAGCGATCCGAGGGGTGCAACTAATGAAAAACTGTTTTTT,CASSDPRGATNEKLFF
NA,TRBV13,14,few,TRBJ2-7,TGTGCCAGCAGCCGTCGGGACTTTAACTACGAGCAGTACTTC,CASSRRDFNYEQYF
NA,TRBV7-9,13,NA,TRBJ2-3,TGTGCCAGCAGCTTAGGACAGACAGATACGCAGTATTTT,CASSLGQTDTQYF
NA,TRBV27,14,NA,TRBJ2-7,TGTGCCAGCAGTTTAGACAGGTACACCTACGAGCAGTACTTC,CASSLDRYTYEQYF
TRBD1,TRBV5-1,14,NA,TRBJ2-5,TGCGCCAGCAGCCCAGGACAGGGCCAAGAGACCCAGTACTTC,CASSPGQGQETQYF
NA,TRBV30,14,few,TRBJ1-2,TGTGCCTACGAAAGGAGGAGCCCTAACTATGGCTACACCTTC,CAYERRSPNYGYTF
NA,TRBV6-6,14,NA,TRBJ1-1,TGTGCCAGCAGTCACCCGAGCAGGCCGACCGGTGCTTTCTTT,CASSHPSRPTGAFF
TRBD2,TRBV14,18,once,TRBJ2-1,TGTGCCAGCAGCCAAGTGGGACTAGCGGGAGACCTAGCGAATGAGCAGTTCTTC,CASSQVGLAGDLANEQFF
NA,TRBV9,14,NA,TRBJ2-3,TGTGCCAGCAGCCAAAGCGGGTACACAGATACGCAGTATTTT,CASSQSGYTDTQYF
NA,TRBV9,15,NA,TRBJ2-7,TGTGCCAGCAGCCCCTCACCGGGGGAAGGATACGAGCAGTACTTC,CASSPSPGEGYEQYF